This TCR beta chain was sequenced during a study of blood T cells in healthy people across ages. With 5 bases clipped from V and 9 bases from J, the junction kept 7 bases outside the gene matches. The CDR3 length is 16 residues. In germline, CDR1 is PRHDT, CDR2 FYEKMQ (reference sequence). The authors ran a second PCR of about 7 to 12 cycles using a sample-barcoded 5' primer and a J-beta primer mix. TCRdb independently ran MiXCR on the 5' RACE reads; one entry per CDR3 protein. The sample contains over 1,500,000 distinct CDR3 sequences, just under 50% of which appear only once. Collection of 8.5 to 10 milliliters of peripheral blood was performed for each donor. This clonotype was counted only a few times.

The sequence derives from a woman between 40 and 55 years old in good health. Sample: blood. The V gene is TRBV13, the J gene TRBJ2-1; 16 nucleotides line up with TRBD2. The CDR3 coding sequence is TGTGCCAGCAGCCCGGGGACTAGCGGGGGGGGGAGTGAGCAGTTCTTC. Protein: CASSPGTSGGGSEQFF.